These 19 T cell receptor beta chains came from one sample sequenced in a study of T cells in Graves' hyperthyroidism and ophthalmopathy. TCR beta CDR3 regions were amplified from RNA. The TCR CDR3 first-round RT-PCR relied on the HTBI primer set. From the multiplex PCR reads, TCRdb called clonotypes with MiXCR, one entry per CDR3 protein. The profile covers 93,000 or so distinct CDR3 sequences, with over 45% appearing a single time and about 25% taken by the ten largest. Sequencing was performed on blood. These receptors were collected from a man aged 35 to 55 with Graves' hyperthyroidism.

Worth noting for this clonotype: The junction differs from germline at one of its ends, possibly a read error. The J gene is TRBJ2-1, the V gene TRBV7-9; 9 nucleotides match TRBD2. Looked up from germline, CDR1 is SEHNR and CDR2 is FQNEAQ (reference sequence). This CDR3 has 16 residues. For the CDR3, the DNA is TGTGCCAGCAGCCAGGGACTGGCGGGAGGGCGCAATGAGCAGTCCTTC. Protein product: CASSQGLAGGRNEQSF.

This clonotype appeared many times. The chain recombines TRBV9 with TRBJ2-2; D might be TRBD2 (5 bases). V dropped 0 bases and J dropped 0 bases, with 6 bases sitting between them. In germline, CDR1 is SGDLS, CDR2 YYNGEE. The CDR3 spans 15 residues. The DNA for the CDR3 is TGTGCCAGCAGCGTAGTGGACTCGAACACCGGGGAGCTGTTTTTT. Its protein product is CASSVVDSNTGELFF.

This clonotype has a count of ten or more. The V call is TRBV5-5, the J call TRBJ1-2, with 7 bases matching TRBD1. The junction had 11 bases not matched to a gene; V was cut back by 4 bases and J by 8 bases. Germline V CDR1 and CDR2: SGHKS, YYEKEE (reference sequence). The CDR3 is 14 residues long. The CDR3 DNA reads TGTGCCAGCAGCCAGTCAGGGGACAGAGGAGGCTACACCTTC. This encodes CASSQSGDRGGYTF.

As to this clonotype: Germline and junction disagree at one end, which may indicate a read error. V is TRBV7-7 and J is TRBJ2-5; D unresolved. The CDR3 covers 10 residues. The germline V gene encodes CDR1 SSHAT and CDR2 FNYEAQ (reference sequence). In DNA, the CDR3 is TGTGCTAGCAGTTCGGGGACCCAGTACTTC. As protein: CASSSGTQYF.

The V gene is TRBV2, the J gene TRBJ1-1, with D possibly TRBD1 on 5 matching bases. V was cut by 7 bases and J by 2 bases, with 14 bases left in between. Germline V gene sequence: CDR1 SNHLY, CDR2 FYNNEI. The CDR3 runs 14 residues. The CDR3 is CASKDSSGNTEAFF. In DNA, the CDR3 is TGTGCCAGCAAAGACAGCTCTGGAAACACTGAAGCTTTCTTT.

This chain links TRBV28 with TRBJ1-2; D is possibly TRBD1 (6 bases). The CDR3 extends over 14 amino acids. Germline V gene sequence: CDR1 MDHEN, CDR2 SYDVKM. Trimming pared 6 bases from V and 2 bases from J, leaving 13 bases between. The CDR3: CASRAQGFNYGYTF. The DNA for the CDR3 is TGTGCCAGCAGGGCACAGGGTTTCAACTATGGCTACACCTTC.

The chain carries TRBV7-3 and TRBJ2-1; 10 bases are shared with TRBD2. The CDR3 covers 15 residues. The germline CDR1 and CDR2 sequences are SGHTA and FQGTGA. V shed 4 bases and J 3 bases; nucleotides not matched to a gene: 3. This chain's CDR3 is CASSSRTSGYNEQFF. CDR3 DNA: TGTGCCAGCAGCTCCCGGACTAGCGGCTACAATGAGCAGTTCTTC.

This chain joins TRBV2 and TRBJ2-3; possibly TRBD2 for D (5 bases). V lost 3 bases and J 4 bases, leaving 14 bases between the germline ends. CDR3 length equals 15 residues. The V gene's germline CDR1 is SNHLY and CDR2 FYNNEI. The CDR3 bases are TGTGCCAGCAGTGATGATTGGGATAGCGCAGATACGCAGTATTTT. Its protein is CASSDDWDSADTQYF. Complete variable domain (other parts from reference TRBV2 and TRBJ2-3): EPEVTQTPSHQVTQMGQEVILRCVPISNHLYFYWYRQILGQKVEFLVSFYNNEISEKSEIFDDQFSVERPDGSNFTLKIRSTKLEDSAMYFCASSDDWDSADTQYFGPGTRLTVL.

This chain uses TRBV29-1 with TRBJ2-1; 8 bases line up with TRBD1. This CDR3 is built from 13 residues. CDR1 is SQVTM and CDR2 is ANQGSEA in the germline V gene. Unmatched junction bases numbered 3, after V lost 4 bases and J lost 4 bases. The CDR3, as DNA: TGCAGCGTTGGACAGGGGCGATACAATGAGCAGTTCTTC. Protein sequence: CSVGQGRYNEQFF.

This clonotype was detected ten times or more. The chain has TRBV20-1 and TRBJ1-6; D is perhaps TRBD1 (5 bases). The V end was cut by 2 bases, the J end by 6 bases, with 14 bases between. CDR1 DFQATT and CDR2 SNEGSKA come from the germline V gene (reference sequence). There are 15 residues in the CDR3. The CDR3 nucleotides read TGCAGTGCTAGATTCGGTGACAGCCTTAATTCACCCCTCCACTTT. It yields the protein CSARFGDSLNSPLHF.

This clonotype came up many times. This sequence joins TRBV20-1 and TRBJ1-3, with D unresolved. Germline lookup yields CDR1 DFQATT and CDR2 SNEGSKA (reference sequence). The CDR3 is 14 amino acids. Trimming left V 3 bases short and J 0 bases short, with 9 bases between. The DNA of the CDR3 is TGCAGTGCTAGGCCCTCGGGCTCTGGAAACACCATATATTTT. The encoded protein is CSARPSGSGNTIYF.

This clonotype was observed at least ten times. This rearrangement joins TRBV5-1 to TRBJ1-6, with D unclear. The CDR3 sequence is 14 residues long. CDR1 is SGHRS, CDR2 YFSETQ, per germline. V was shortened by 0 bases and J by 5 bases, with 6 bases between the two germline ends. CDR3 in DNA: TGCGCCAGCAGCTTGGTTGAGGATAATTCACCCCTCCACTTT. Its protein is CASSLVEDNSPLHF.

This clonotype was seen many times. The CDR3 is CAISPRGRETQYF. CDR3 nucleotides: TGTGCCATCAGCCCCAGGGGTCGCGAGACCCAGTACTTC. The chain links TRBV10-3 to TRBJ2-5, with TRBD1 as a possible D gene (6 bases). The germline CDR1 and CDR2 sequences are ENHRY and SYGVKD. With 6 bases removed from V and 5 bases from J, the gap between germline ends came to 13 bases. This CDR3 is 13 amino acids long.

The chain couples TRBV7-9 to TRBJ1-4; possible D gene TRBD1, 6 bases. The CDR3 extends over 16 amino acids. Trimming stripped 9 bases from V and 6 bases from J, with 23 bases between. Germline-derived CDR1 and CDR2 are SEHNR and FQNEAQ (reference sequence). CDR3 loop: CASISASGTSYEKLFF. CDR3 DNA: TGTGCCAGTATCAGCGCCTCCGGGACATCCTATGAAAAACTGTTTTTT.

This clonotype was recorded many times. This sequence joins TRBV5-1 and TRBJ1-2; D possibly corresponds to TRBD1 (5 bases). Deletions cut 3 bases from V and 5 bases from J, with 20 bases between. The CDR3 covers 16 residues. From germline, CDR1 is SGHRS and CDR2 YFSETQ. This CDR3 reads CASSWEAAGGTYGYTF. The CDR3 DNA reads TGCGCCAGCAGCTGGGAGGCGGCCGGCGGGACTTATGGCTACACCTTC.

For this clonotype: One base away lies a much larger clone, so this may be a sequencing read error. This chain joins TRBV5-4 and TRBJ2-1, with 8 bases matching TRBD2. The CDR3 extends over 15 amino acids. Germline CDR1 reads SGHNT; CDR2 reads YYREEE (reference sequence). Losses at the gene ends were 5 bases for V and 5 bases for J; bases not matched to a gene: 9. The CDR3 sequence is CASSSGTRSDNEQFF. The DNA of the CDR3 is TGTGCCAGCAGTTCCGGGACTAGGTCCGACAATGAGCAGTTCTTC.

This clonotype was observed many times. This chain links TRBV12-3 or TRBV12-4 with TRBJ1-1; the D gene is possibly TRBD1 (6 bases). CDR3 length: 14 amino acids. V was shortened by 7 bases and J by 0 bases, with 12 bases between the two germline ends. The CDR3 is CASKGGPVNTEAFF. The CDR3 DNA sequence: TGTGCCAGCAAGGGGGGGCCAGTGAACACTGAAGCTTTCTTT.

About this clonotype: One end of the junction varies from germline; a read error may be responsible. The chain has TRBV7-7 and TRBJ2-3; TRBD1 might be the D (5 bases). This CDR3 comprises 13 residues. Germline CDR1 SSHAT, CDR2 FNYEAQ (reference sequence). CDR3 coding DNA: TGTGCTAGCAGCCCAGGGTACACAGATACGCAGTATTTT. Translated, it gives CASSPGYTDTQYF. Full variable domain (remainder filled in from reference TRBV7-7 and TRBJ2-3): GAGVSQSPRYKVTKRGQDVTLRCDPISSHATLYWYQQALGQGPEFLTYFNYEAQPDKSGLPSDRFSAERPEGSISTLTIQRTEQRDSAMYRCASSPGYTDTQYFGPGTRLTVL.

This chain joins TRBV7-2 and TRBJ1-6, with D perhaps TRBD1 (6 bases). The CDR3 covers 13 residues. The ends were cut back, 1 base at V and 12 bases at J, with 10 bases in the middle. CDR1 is SGHTA, CDR2 FQGNSA, per germline. CDR3 protein: CASSLVGGVPLHF. As DNA, the CDR3 is TGTGCCAGCAGCTTAGTGGGGGGCGTACCCCTCCACTTT. The full variable domain, its missing parts supplied by reference TRBV7-2 and TRBJ1-6, is GAGVSQSPSNKVTEKGKDVELRCDPISGHTALYWYRQSLGQGLEFLIYFQGNSAPDKSGLPSDRFSAERTGGSVSTLTIQRTQQEDSAVYLCASSLVGGVPLHFGNGTRLTVT.